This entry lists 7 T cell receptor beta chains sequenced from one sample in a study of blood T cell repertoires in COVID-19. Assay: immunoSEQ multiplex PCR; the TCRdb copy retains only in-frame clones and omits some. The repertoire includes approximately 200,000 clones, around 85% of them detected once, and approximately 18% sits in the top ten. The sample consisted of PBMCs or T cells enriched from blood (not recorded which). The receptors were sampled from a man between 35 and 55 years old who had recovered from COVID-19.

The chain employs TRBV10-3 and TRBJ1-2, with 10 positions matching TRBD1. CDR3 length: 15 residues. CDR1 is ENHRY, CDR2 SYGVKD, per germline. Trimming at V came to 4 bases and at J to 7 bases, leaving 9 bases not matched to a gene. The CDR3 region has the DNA TGTGCCATCAGTGGAAGACAGGGGGCGGAGGTTGGCTACACCTTC. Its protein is CAISGRQGAEVGYTF.

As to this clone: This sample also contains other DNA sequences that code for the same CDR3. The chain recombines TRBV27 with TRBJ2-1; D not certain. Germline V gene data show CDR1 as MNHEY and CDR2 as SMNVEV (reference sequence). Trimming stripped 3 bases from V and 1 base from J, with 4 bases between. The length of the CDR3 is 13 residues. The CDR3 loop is CASSFSSYNEQFF. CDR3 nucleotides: TGTGCCAGCAGTTTCTCTTCCTACAATGAGCAGTTCTTC.

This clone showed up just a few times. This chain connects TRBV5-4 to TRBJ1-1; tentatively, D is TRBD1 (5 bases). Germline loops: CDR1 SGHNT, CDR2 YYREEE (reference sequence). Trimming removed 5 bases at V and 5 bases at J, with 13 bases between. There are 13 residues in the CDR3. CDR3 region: CASRTTAYTEAFF. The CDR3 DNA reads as TGTGCCAGCAGAACGACAGCCTATACTGAAGCTTTCTTT.

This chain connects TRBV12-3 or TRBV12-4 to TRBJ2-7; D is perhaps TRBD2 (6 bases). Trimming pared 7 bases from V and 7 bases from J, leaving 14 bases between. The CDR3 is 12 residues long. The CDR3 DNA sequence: TGTGCCAGCACCCCTGGCGGGAATGAGCAGTACTTC. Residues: CASTPGGNEQYF.

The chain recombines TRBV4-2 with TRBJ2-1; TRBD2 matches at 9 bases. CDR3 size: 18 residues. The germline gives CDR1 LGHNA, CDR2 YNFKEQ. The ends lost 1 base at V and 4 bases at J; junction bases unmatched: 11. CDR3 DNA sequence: TGTGCCAGCAGCCAAGGGGTTAGCGGGAGAGGTCTATACAATGAGCAGTTCTTC. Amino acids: CASSQGVSGRGLYNEQFF.

The CDR3 loop reads CAILLGGYGYTF. In DNA form, the CDR3 reads TGCGCCATACTATTGGGTGGCTATGGCTACACCTTC. The chain carries TRBV10-1 and TRBJ1-2; D gene ambiguous. Trimming removed 10 bases from V and 4 bases from J, with 13 bases in between. The germline gives CDR1 WNHNN, CDR2 SYGVQD (reference sequence). The CDR3 consists of 12 residues.

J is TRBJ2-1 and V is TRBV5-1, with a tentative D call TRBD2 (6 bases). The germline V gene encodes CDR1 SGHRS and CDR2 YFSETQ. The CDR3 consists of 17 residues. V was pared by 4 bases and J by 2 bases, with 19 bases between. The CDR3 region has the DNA TGCGCCAGCAGCCTTCGGACGGGGGTAGGACCCTACAATGAGCAGTTCTTC. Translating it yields CASSLRTGVGPYNEQFF.